The T cell receptor (beta chain) under discussion was sequenced for a study of blood T cell repertoires in COVID-19. Study information: The samples span acute and convalescent COVID-19 from the United States, Italy and Spain. PBMCs, B-cell-depleted T cells, or T cells provided the cDNA or gDNA that made up the material.

Original data processing: By means of reference gene primer amplification, nucleated cell counts were estimated. Produced via immunoSEQ multiplex PCR; TCRdb's table is partial and in-frame only. V and J calls and clone size come straight from that table; D and trimming were deduced from the DNA. The sample lists about 120,000 clones, approximately 81% occurring once. CDR3 length equals 12 residues. Germline lookup yields CDR1 WNHNN and CDR2 SYGVQD (reference sequence). Trimming stripped 5 bases from V and 3 bases from J, with 8 bases between. This clone occurred a few times. The chain combines TRBV10-1 with TRBJ2-7; D possibly corresponds to TRBD1 (5 bases). The source is a man between 60 and 70 years old with acute or convalescent COVID-19. The sequenced sample was peripheral blood. The CDR3 sequence: CASSQDNYEQYF. The CDR3 bases are TGCGCCAGCAGTCAGGACAACTACGAGCAGTACTTC.